The 7 T cell receptor beta chains given below trace back to one sample, sequenced in a study of CD8+ T cells in alopecia areata. Treatment denoted: oral pan-JAK inhibitor, 5-10 mg twice daily. Sequencing used cDNA as its template, made by extracting RNA and reverse transcribing it. TCRdb's table, derived via immunoSEQ multiplex PCR, lists solely in-frame clones and lacks some. The sample has more than 150,000 clones, about 60% seen once; the top ten hold roughly 12%. Sequencing used CD8+ T cells sorted from blood, obtained at week 24, from a patient treated with tofacitinib. The receptors shown here come from a human donor with alopecia areata.

Only a few counts were recorded for this clone. The V gene is TRBV4-2, the J gene TRBJ1-1; unclear D gene. Trimming removed 4 bases at V and 1 base at J, with 25 bases between. CDR1 is LGHNA and CDR2 is YNFKEQ in the germline V gene. The CDR3 covers 19 residues. The chain's CDR3 is CASSPLTLAQQFQNTEAFF. CDR3 nucleotides: TGTGCCAGCAGCCCGCTCACCCTAGCACAGCAATTTCAGAACACTGAAGCTTTCTTT.

The V gene is TRBV7-9, the J gene TRBJ2-5; D remains unclear. Germline assignment: CDR1 SEHNR and CDR2 FQNEAQ (reference sequence). Trimming left V 4 bases short and J 5 bases short, with 14 bases between. The CDR3 length is 14 residues. The CDR3 DNA reads as TGTGCCAGCAGCTGGACGGCAGTTTCGGAGACCCAGTACTTC. Translating it yields CASSWTAVSETQYF.

V is TRBV4-1 and J is TRBJ1-2; TRBD1 is a possible D gene (6 bases). Looked up from germline, CDR1 is MGHRA and CDR2 is YSYEKL. V lost 7 bases, J lost 4 bases, and 13 bases lay in between. CDR3 length: 13 residues. CDR3 sequence reads: CASKGGLSYGYTF. CDR3 sequence (DNA): TGCGCCAGCAAGGGGGGGCTAAGCTATGGCTACACCTTC.

The J gene is TRBJ1-2, the V gene TRBV10-3; D might be TRBD1 (5 bases). Between the trimmed V and J ends, which lost 0 bases and 3 bases, there was a span of 11 bases. Per the germline V gene, CDR1 is ENHRY and CDR2 is SYGVKD. The CDR3 is made up of 15 amino acids. CDR3 sequence: CAISESRGTDYGYTF. CDR3 DNA sequence: TGTGCCATCAGTGAGTCGAGGGGAACCGACTATGGCTACACCTTC.

This clone showed up just a few times. This chain uses TRBV14 with TRBJ2-4; D might be TRBD1 or TRBD2, each matching 6 bases. The CDR3 has 14 residues. Between the trimmed V and J ends, which lost 4 bases and 6 bases, there was a span of 13 bases. Germline V lookup: CDR1 SGHDN, CDR2 FVKESK. For the CDR3, the DNA is TGTGCCAGCAGCCCCACGGGGGCAGGAAACATTCAGTACTTC. Protein: CASSPTGAGNIQYF. Complete variable domain (other parts from reference TRBV14 and TRBJ2-4): EAGVTQFPSHSVIEKGQTVTLRCDPISGHDNLYWYRRVMGKEIKFLLHFVKESKQDESGMPNNRFLAERTGGTYSTLKVQPAELEDSGVYFCASSPTGAGNIQYFGAGTRLSVL.

This clone was counted a few times. V gene TRBV19 combines with J gene TRBJ1-2, with 9 bases fitting TRBD1. V lost 8 bases, J lost 4 bases, and 2 bases stayed unmatched. Germline V gives CDR1 LNHDA, CDR2 SQIVND (reference sequence). There are 12 residues in the CDR3. The chain's CDR3 is CASRDRVYGYTF. The CDR3 coding sequence is TGTGCCAGTCGGGACAGGGTCTATGGCTACACCTTC.

This clone was observed a handful of times. The rearrangement links TRBV29-1 to TRBJ1-1; no clear D. The CDR3 length is 15 residues. V was clipped by 1 base and J by 0 bases, with 12 bases between them. Germline loops: CDR1 SQVTM, CDR2 ANQGSEA. The CDR3 DNA follows: TGCAGCGTTGAAGCGTTCAGGCGCATGAACACTGAAGCTTTCTTT. This encodes CSVEAFRRMNTEAFF.